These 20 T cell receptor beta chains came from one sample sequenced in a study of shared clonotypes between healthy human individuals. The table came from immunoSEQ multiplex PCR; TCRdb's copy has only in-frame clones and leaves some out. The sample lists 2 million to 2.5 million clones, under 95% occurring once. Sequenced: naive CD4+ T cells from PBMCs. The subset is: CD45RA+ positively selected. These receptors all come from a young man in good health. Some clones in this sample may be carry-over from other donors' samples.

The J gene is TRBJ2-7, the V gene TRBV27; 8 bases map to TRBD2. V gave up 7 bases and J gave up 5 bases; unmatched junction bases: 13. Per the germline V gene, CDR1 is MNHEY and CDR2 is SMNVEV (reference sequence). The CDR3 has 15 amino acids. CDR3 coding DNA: TGTGCCAGCACCGCCAGTGCGGGAGGTATCCACGAGCAGTACTTC. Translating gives CASTASAGGIHEQYF.

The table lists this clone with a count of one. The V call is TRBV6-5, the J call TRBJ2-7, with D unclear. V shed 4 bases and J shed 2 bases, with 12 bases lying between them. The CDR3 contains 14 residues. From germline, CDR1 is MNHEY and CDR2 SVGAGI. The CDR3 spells CASSWSDIPYEQYF. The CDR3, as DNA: TGTGCCAGCAGTTGGTCAGACATTCCCTACGAGCAGTACTTC.

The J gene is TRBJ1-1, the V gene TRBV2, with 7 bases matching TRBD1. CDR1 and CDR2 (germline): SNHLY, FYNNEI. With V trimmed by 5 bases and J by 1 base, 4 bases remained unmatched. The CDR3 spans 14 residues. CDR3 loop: CASSWGQPNTEAFF. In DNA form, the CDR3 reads TGTGCCAGCAGTTGGGGACAGCCGAACACTGAAGCTTTCTTT.

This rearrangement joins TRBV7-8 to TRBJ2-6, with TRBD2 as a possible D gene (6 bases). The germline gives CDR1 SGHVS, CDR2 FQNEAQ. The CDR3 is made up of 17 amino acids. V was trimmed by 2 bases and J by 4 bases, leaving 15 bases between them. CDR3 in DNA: TGTGCCAGCAGCTTATTAGGCCGGGGGTCCGGGGCCAACGTCCTGACTTTC. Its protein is CASSLLGRGSGANVLTF.

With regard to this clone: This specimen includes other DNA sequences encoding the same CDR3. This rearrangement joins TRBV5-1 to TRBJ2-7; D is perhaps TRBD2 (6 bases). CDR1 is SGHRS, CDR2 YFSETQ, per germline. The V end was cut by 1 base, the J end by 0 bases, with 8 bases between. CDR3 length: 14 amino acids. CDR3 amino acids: CASSLRGNSYEQYF. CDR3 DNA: TGCGCCAGCAGCTTGCGGGGGAACTCCTACGAGCAGTACTTC.

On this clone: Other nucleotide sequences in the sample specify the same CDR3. The CDR3 nucleotides are TGTGCCAGCTCAACAGGGACAGGAGACTATGGCTACACCTTC. As protein: CASSTGTGDYGYTF. The rearrangement links TRBV18 to TRBJ1-2, with 8 bases that match TRBD1. Germline loops: CDR1 KGHSH, CDR2 LQKENI. The CDR3 runs 14 residues. V was clipped by 5 bases and J by 3 bases; unmatched bases: 5. The full variable domain, completed using reference TRBV18 and TRBJ1-2, is NAGVMQNPRHLVRRRGQEARLRCSPMKGHSHVYWYRQLPEEGLKFMVYLQKENIIDESGMPKERFSAEFPKEGPSILRIQQVVRGDSAAYFCASSTGTGDYGYTFGSGTRLTVV.

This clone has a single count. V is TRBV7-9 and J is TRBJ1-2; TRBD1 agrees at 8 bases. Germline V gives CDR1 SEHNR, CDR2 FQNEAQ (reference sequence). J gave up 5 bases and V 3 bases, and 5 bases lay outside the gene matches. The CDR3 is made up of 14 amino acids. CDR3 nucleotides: TGTGCCAGCAGCTTCGGACAGGGACGGTATGGCTACACCTTC. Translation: CASSFGQGRYGYTF.

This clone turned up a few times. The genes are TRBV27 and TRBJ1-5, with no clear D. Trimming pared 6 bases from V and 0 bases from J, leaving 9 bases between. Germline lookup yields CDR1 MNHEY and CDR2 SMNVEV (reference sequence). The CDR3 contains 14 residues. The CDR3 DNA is TGTGCCAGCAGCCGAGATTATAGCAATCAGCCCCAGCATTTT. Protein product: CASSRDYSNQPQHF.

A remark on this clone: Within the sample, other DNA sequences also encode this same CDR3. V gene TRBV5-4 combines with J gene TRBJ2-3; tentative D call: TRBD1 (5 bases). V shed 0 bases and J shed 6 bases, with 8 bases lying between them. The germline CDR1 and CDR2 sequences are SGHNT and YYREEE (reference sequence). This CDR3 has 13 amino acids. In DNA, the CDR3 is TGTGCCAGCAGCTTGGCAGGGCCCGATACGCAGTATTTT. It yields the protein CASSLAGPDTQYF.

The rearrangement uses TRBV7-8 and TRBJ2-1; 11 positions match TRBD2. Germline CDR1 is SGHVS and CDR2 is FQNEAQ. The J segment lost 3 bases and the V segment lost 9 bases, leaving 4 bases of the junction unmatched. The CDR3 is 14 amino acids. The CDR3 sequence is CASRLAGSYNEQFF. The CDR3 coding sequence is TGTGCCAGTAGACTAGCGGGAAGCTACAATGAGCAGTTCTTC.

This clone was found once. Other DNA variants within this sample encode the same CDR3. The CDR3 DNA follows: TGTGCCAGCAGCCCTACGGGGGAGACCCAGTACTTC. It yields the protein CASSPTGETQYF. The rearrangement uses TRBV7-9 and TRBJ2-5, with a weak D call TRBD2 (5 bases). V shed 5 bases and J shed 5 bases, with 9 bases lying between them. From germline, CDR1 is SEHNR and CDR2 FQNEAQ (reference sequence). This CDR3 is built from 12 residues.

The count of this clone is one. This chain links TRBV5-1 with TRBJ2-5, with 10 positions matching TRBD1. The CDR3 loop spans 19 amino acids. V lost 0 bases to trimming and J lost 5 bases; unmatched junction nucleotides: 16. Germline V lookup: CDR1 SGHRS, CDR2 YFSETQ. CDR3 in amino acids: CASSLALGGVKGQGETQYF. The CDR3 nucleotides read TGCGCCAGCAGCTTGGCACTTGGGGGCGTAAAGGGACAGGGGGAGACCCAGTACTTC.

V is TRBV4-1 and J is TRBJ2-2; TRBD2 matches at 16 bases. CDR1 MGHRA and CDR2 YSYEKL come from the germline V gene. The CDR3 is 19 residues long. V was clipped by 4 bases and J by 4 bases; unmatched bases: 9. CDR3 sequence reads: CASSLGTSGRAVGTGELFF. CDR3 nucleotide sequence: TGCGCCAGCAGCCTCGGGACTAGCGGGAGGGCTGTAGGCACCGGGGAGCTGTTTTTT.

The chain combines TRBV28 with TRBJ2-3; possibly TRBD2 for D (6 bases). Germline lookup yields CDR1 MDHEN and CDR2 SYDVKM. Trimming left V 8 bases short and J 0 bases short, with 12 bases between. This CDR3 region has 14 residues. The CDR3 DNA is TGTGCCAGCCGAAGGGACTTTAGCACAGATACGCAGTATTTT. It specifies CASRRDFSTDTQYF.

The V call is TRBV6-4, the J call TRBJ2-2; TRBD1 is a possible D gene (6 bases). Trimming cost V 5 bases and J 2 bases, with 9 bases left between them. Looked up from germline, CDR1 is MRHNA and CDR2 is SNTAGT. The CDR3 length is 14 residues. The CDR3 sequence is CASSRQANTGELFF. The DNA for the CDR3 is TGTGCCAGCAGTCGACAGGCTAACACCGGGGAGCTGTTTTTT.

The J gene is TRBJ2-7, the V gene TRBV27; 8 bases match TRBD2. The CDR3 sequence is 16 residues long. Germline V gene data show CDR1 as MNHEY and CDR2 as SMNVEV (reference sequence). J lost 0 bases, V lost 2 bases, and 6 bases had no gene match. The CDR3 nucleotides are TGTGCCAGCAGTTTAAATAGCGGGGTTAGCTCCTACGAGCAGTACTTC. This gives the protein CASSLNSGVSSYEQYF.

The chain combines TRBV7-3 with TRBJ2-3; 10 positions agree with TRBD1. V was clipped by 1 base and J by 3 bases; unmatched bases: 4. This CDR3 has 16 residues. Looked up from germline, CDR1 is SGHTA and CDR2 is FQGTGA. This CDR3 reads CASSLNRDRGTDTQYF. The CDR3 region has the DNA TGTGCCAGCAGCTTAAACCGGGACAGGGGTACAGATACGCAGTATTTT.

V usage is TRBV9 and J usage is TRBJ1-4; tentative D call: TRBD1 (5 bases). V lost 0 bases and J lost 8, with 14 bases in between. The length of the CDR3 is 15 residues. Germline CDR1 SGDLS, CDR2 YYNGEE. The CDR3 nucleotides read TGTGCCAGCAGCGTAGAGGGCAGGGTTGGCGAAAAACTGTTTTTT. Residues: CASSVEGRVGEKLFF.

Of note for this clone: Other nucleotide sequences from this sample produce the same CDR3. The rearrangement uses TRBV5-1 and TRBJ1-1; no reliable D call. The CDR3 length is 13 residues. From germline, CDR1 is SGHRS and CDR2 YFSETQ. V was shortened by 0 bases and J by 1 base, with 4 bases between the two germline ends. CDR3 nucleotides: TGCGCCAGCAGCTTGGAACCGAACACTGAAGCTTTCTTT. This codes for CASSLEPNTEAFF.

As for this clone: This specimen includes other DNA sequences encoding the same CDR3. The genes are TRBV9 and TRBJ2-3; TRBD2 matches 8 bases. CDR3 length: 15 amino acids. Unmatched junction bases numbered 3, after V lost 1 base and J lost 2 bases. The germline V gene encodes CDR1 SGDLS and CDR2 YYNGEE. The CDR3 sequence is CASSVTSGYTDTQYF. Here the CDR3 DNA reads TGTGCCAGCAGCGTAACTAGCGGATACACAGATACGCAGTATTTT.